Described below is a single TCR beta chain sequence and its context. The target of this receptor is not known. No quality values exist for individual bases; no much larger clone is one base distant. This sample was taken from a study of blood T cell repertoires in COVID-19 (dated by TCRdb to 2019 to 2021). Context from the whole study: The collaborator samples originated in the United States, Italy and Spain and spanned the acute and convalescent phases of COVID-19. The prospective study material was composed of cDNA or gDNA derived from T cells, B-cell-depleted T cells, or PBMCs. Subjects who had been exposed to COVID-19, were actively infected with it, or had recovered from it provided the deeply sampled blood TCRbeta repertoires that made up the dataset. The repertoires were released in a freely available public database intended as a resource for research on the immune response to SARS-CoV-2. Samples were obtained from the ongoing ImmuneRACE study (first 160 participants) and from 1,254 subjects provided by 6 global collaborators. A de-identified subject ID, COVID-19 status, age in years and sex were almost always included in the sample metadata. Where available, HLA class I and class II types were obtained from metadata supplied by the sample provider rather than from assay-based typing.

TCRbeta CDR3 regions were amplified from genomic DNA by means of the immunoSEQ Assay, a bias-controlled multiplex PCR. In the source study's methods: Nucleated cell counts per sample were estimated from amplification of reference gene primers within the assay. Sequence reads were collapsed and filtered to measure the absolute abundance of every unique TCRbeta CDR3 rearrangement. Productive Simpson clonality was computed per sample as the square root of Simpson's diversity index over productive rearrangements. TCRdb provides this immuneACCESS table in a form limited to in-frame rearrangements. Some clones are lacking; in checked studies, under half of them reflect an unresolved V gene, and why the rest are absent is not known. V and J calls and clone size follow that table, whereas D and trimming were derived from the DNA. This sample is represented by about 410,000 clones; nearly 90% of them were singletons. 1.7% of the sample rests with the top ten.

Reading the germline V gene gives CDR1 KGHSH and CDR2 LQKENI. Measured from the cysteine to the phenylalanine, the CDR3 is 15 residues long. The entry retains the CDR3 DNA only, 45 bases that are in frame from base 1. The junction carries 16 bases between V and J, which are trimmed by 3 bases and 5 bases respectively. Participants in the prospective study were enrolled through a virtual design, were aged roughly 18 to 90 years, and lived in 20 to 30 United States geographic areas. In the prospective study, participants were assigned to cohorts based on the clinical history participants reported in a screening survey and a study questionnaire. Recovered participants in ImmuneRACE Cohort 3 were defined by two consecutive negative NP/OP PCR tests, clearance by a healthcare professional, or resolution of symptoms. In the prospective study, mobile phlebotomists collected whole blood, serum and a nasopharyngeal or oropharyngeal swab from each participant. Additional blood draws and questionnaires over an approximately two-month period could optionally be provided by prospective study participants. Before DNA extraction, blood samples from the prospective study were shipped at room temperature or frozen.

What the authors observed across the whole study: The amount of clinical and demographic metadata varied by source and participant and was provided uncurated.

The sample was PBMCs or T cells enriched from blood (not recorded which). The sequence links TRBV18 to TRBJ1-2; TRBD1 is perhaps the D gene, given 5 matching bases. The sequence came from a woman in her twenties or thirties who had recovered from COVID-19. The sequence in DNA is TGTGCCAGCTCACCTCTTTCAGGGAAGCCTTATGGCTACACCTTC. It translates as CASSPLSGKPYGYTF.